These 27 T cell receptor beta chains were all obtained from the same sample, sequenced in a study of blood T cell repertoires in COVID-19. Profiled with immunoSEQ multiplex PCR; TCRdb holds only in-frame clones, not every one. The sample lists about 220,000 clones, 86% occurring once. The sample comprised peripheral blood. The receptors were sampled from a woman younger than 45 who had recovered from COVID-19.

The rearrangement links TRBV5-4 to TRBJ2-2; D may be TRBD2 (5 bases). In germline, CDR1 is SGHNT, CDR2 YYREEE (reference sequence). The V end lost 0 bases, the J end lost 4 bases, and 16 bases lay between the germline ends. This CDR3 is 17 amino acids long. CDR3 sequence (DNA): TGTGCCAGCAGCTTGGCCCTAGTGGGGAGCGGCACCGGGGAGCTGTTTTTT. Translated, it gives CASSLALVGSGTGELFF.

The chain has TRBV4-2 and TRBJ2-1; 9 bases align to TRBD2. Unmatched junction bases numbered 16, after V lost 4 bases and J lost 12 bases. Germline lookup yields CDR1 LGHNA and CDR2 YNFKEQ. CDR3 length: 16 residues. This CDR3 reads CASSPGRGTSNPRQFF. The CDR3 DNA reads as TGTGCCAGCAGCCCGGGAAGGGGGACTAGCAATCCTCGGCAGTTCTTC.

The chain recombines TRBV2 with TRBJ2-7, with 10 bases lining up with TRBD1. The CDR3 spans 15 residues. Trimming took 5 bases from V and 5 from J; bases not matched to a gene: 9. Germline assignment: CDR1 SNHLY and CDR2 FYNNEI. The CDR3 bases are TGTGCCAGCAGTCTCTCCGGGACAGGGGTGGACGAGCAGTACTTC. This translates into CASSLSGTGVDEQYF.

V is TRBV7-9 and J is TRBJ2-5; 7 bases are shared with TRBD2. Germline CDR1 is SEHNR and CDR2 is FQNEAQ (reference sequence). The junction had 7 bases not matched to a gene; V was cut back by 8 bases and J by 4 bases. The CDR3 consists of 13 residues. CDR3 in DNA: TGTGCCAGCCTAGAGCGGGACTCAGAGACCCAGTACTTC. Amino acid sequence: CASLERDSETQYF. The entire variable domain, with the rest obtained from reference TRBV7-9 and TRBJ2-5, is as follows: DTGVSQNPRHKITKRGQNVTFRCDPISEHNRLYWYRQTLGQGPEFLTYFQNEAQLEKSRLLSDRFSAERPKGSFSTLEIQRTEQGDSAMYLCASLERDSETQYFGPGTRLLVL.

The chain couples TRBV27 to TRBJ2-3, with 9 bases fitting TRBD1. This CDR3 is built from 15 residues. CDR1 MNHEY and CDR2 SMNVEV come from the germline V gene (reference sequence). The trim removed 5 bases at V and 0 bases at J, leaving 3 bases unmatched. The CDR3 sequence: CASSRDRVSTDTQYF. In nucleotides, the CDR3 is TGTGCCAGCAGTCGGGACAGGGTGAGCACAGATACGCAGTATTTT.

CDR3 region: CASSLMADLEAFF. The CDR3 DNA is TGTGCCAGCAGTTTAATGGCGGATCTTGAAGCTTTCTTT. The chain recombines TRBV12-3 or TRBV12-4 with TRBJ1-1, with D uncertain. The CDR3 spans 13 residues. The V end lost 2 bases, the J end lost 7 bases, and 11 bases lay between the germline ends.

The chain carries TRBV6-5 and TRBJ1-1; 7 bases match TRBD1. Germline CDR1 MNHEY, CDR2 SVGAGI. The V and J ends lost 5 bases and 1 base, in that order; junction bases with no gene match: 4. The CDR3 is 14 amino acids. The CDR3 DNA follows: TGTGCCAGCAGTCTTGGACAGGAGAACACTGAAGCTTTCTTT. Amino acid sequence: CASSLGQENTEAFF.

The V call is TRBV7-2, the J call TRBJ2-7; tentatively, D is TRBD1 (7 bases). The V end was cut by 5 bases, the J end by 3 bases, with 11 bases between. The CDR3 covers 13 residues. The germline V gene has CDR1 SGHTA and CDR2 FQGNSA. CDR3 nucleotide sequence: TGTGCCAGCAGCAGGCAGGGGGGCTACGAGCAGTACTTC. Amino acid sequence: CASSRQGGYEQYF.

The chain recombines TRBV5-4 with TRBJ2-5, with TRBD2 identical over 9 bases. This CDR3 region has 14 residues. Germline CDR1 and CDR2: SGHNT and YYREEE (reference sequence). The junction had 5 bases not matched to a gene; V was cut back by 3 bases and J by 5 bases. CDR3 amino acids: CASSSSGGRETQYF. CDR3 nucleotide sequence: TGTGCCAGCAGCTCCAGCGGGGGGCGGGAGACCCAGTACTTC.

Points on this clone: Other DNA sequences of this sample code for an identical CDR3. This chain joins TRBV5-1 and TRBJ2-7; TRBD1 aligns across 9 bases. From germline, CDR1 is SGHRS and CDR2 YFSETQ. V gave up 2 bases and J gave up 3 bases; unmatched junction bases: 3. The CDR3 runs 14 residues. The CDR3 sequence: CASSFGTGLYEQYF. As DNA, the CDR3 is TGCGCCAGCAGCTTCGGGACAGGGCTCTACGAGCAGTACTTC. The full variable domain, with the rest looked up from reference TRBV5-1 and TRBJ2-7, is KAGVTQTPRYLIKTRGQQVTLSCSPISGHRSVSWYQQTPGQGLQFLFEYFSETQRNKGNFPGRFSGRQFSNSRSEMNVSTLELGDSALYLCASSFGTGLYEQYFGPGTRLTVT.

The gene calls are TRBV5-1 and TRBJ1-2; maybe TRBD1 (5 bases). The CDR3 covers 13 residues. Trimming stripped 0 bases from V and 8 bases from J, with 11 bases between. CDR1 SGHRS and CDR2 YFSETQ come from the germline V gene. In nucleotides, the CDR3 is TGCGCCAGCAGCTTGGAGGGGCAGGAAGGCTACACCTTC. It is translated as CASSLEGQEGYTF. Filled out from reference TRBV5-1 and TRBJ1-2, the complete variable domain reads KAGVTQTPRYLIKTRGQQVTLSCSPISGHRSVSWYQQTPGQGLQFLFEYFSETQRNKGNFPGRFSGRQFSNSRSEMNVSTLELGDSALYLCASSLEGQEGYTFGSGTRLTVV.

A word on this clone: Other DNA variants within this sample encode the same CDR3. The chain recombines TRBV5-1 with TRBJ2-3; the match to TRBD1 covers 9 bases. Losses at the gene ends were 3 bases for V and 6 bases for J; bases not matched to a gene: 5. From germline, CDR1 is SGHRS and CDR2 YFSETQ. The CDR3 has 14 amino acids. CDR3 region: CASSSGQGSDTQYF. The CDR3 nucleotides are TGCGCCAGCAGCTCCGGACAGGGGAGTGATACGCAGTATTTT.

The chain is built from TRBV7-3 and TRBJ2-3; 7 bases line up with TRBD2. The V gene end was trimmed by 5 bases and the J gene end by 2 bases; junction bases not matched to a gene: 13. Germline V gene data show CDR1 as SGHTA and CDR2 as FQGTGA. This CDR3 contains 17 residues. CDR3 nucleotides: TGTGCCAGCAGCCAAGGGGCGTTTGCGGGGGACACAGATACGCAGTATTTT. Translation: CASSQGAFAGDTDTQYF.

The chain links TRBV6-2 or TRBV6-3 to TRBJ1-6; D unclear. The ends were cut back, 1 base at V and 9 bases at J, with 4 bases in the middle. CDR3 size: 12 residues. Germline V gene data show CDR1 as MNHEY and CDR2 as SVGEGT. CDR3 nucleotides: TGTGCCAGCAGTTACTTCAGTTCACCCCTCCACTTT. Translation: CASSYFSSPLHF.

This clone came up once. V is TRBV9 and J is TRBJ1-3, with TRBD1 matching 10 bases. The junction had 5 bases not matched to a gene; V was cut back by 4 bases and J by 1 base. Per germline, CDR1 SGDLS and CDR2 YYNGEE. The CDR3 length is 16 residues. CDR3: CASSSWDRGSGNTIYF. CDR3 nucleotides: TGTGCCAGCAGCTCCTGGGACAGGGGTTCTGGAAACACCATATATTTT.

This clone was seen once. The chain recombines TRBV7-2 with TRBJ1-1, with 8 bases lining up with TRBD1. CDR3 size: 14 residues. The J segment lost 5 bases and the V segment lost 2 bases, leaving 4 bases of the junction unmatched. Germline loops: CDR1 SGHTA, CDR2 FQGNSA. As DNA, the CDR3 is TGTGCCAGCAGCTTACAGGGGGCTGGGACTGAAGCTTTCTTT. Protein sequence: CASSLQGAGTEAFF.

The chain has TRBV9 and TRBJ2-7, with a possible D match to TRBD1 (5 bases). Trimming cost V 2 bases and J 5 bases, with 14 bases left between them. CDR3 size: 14 residues. CDR1 and CDR2 (germline): SGDLS, YYNGEE. CDR3 nucleotides: TGTGCCAGCAGCGTGGCGACAGAGGTCCACGAGCAGTACTTC. This encodes CASSVATEVHEQYF.

This clone was found once. This chain uses TRBV5-4 with TRBJ1-2; 9 bases line up with TRBD1. Germline loops: CDR1 SGHNT, CDR2 YYREEE (reference sequence). This CDR3 is 16 amino acids long. The V and J ends lost 5 bases and 4 bases, in that order; junction bases with no gene match: 12. CDR3 in DNA: TGTGCCAGCAGACTATCCGGGACAGGGACATTCTATGGCTACACCTTC. Its protein is CASRLSGTGTFYGYTF.

The J gene is TRBJ2-5, the V gene TRBV19; TRBD2 matches at 12 bases. The V segment lost 10 bases and the J segment 5 bases; nucleotides outside the gene matches: 11. In germline, CDR1 is LNHDA, CDR2 SQIVND (reference sequence). The CDR3 covers 15 residues. In DNA form, the CDR3 reads TGTGCCACACGCCGGCTAGCGGGGGGGCCGGAGACCCAGTACTTC. This sequence encodes CATRRLAGGPETQYF.

The chain uses TRBV27 and TRBJ2-1; 7 nucleotides match TRBD2. The CDR3 has 15 amino acids. The germline gives CDR1 MNHEY, CDR2 SMNVEV (reference sequence). With 1 base clipped from V and 1 base from J, the junction kept 1 base outside the gene matches. The CDR3 protein is CASSLWGGSYNEQFF. DNA of the CDR3: TGTGCCAGCAGTTTATGGGGGGGGTCCTACAATGAGCAGTTCTTC.

V and J are TRBV6-5 and TRBJ1-1; TRBD1 agrees at 11 bases. Per the germline V gene, CDR1 is MNHEY and CDR2 is SVGAGI. V was pared by 2 bases and J by 7 bases, with 3 bases of the junction left unmatched. The CDR3 totals 14 residues. The CDR3 nucleotides are TGTGCCAGCAGTTACCCGGGACAGGGGGGTGAAGCTTTCTTT. It yields the protein CASSYPGQGGEAFF.

This clone was counted a few times. The CDR3 spells CASSAGQGLDTQYF. The CDR3 nucleotides are TGCGCCAGCAGCGCGGGACAGGGGTTAGATACGCAGTATTTT. The genes are TRBV5-1 and TRBJ2-3; TRBD1 aligns across 10 bases. Germline values: CDR1 SGHRS, CDR2 YFSETQ. The ends lost 4 bases at V and 5 bases at J; junction bases unmatched: 4. The CDR3 is 14 amino acids.

J is TRBJ1-2 and V is TRBV5-6, with D tentatively TRBD1 (6 bases). The CDR3 length is 17 residues. Between the trimmed V and J ends, which lost 1 base and 2 bases, there was a span of 18 bases. Germline assignment: CDR1 SGHDT and CDR2 YYEEEE. CDR3: CASSLRTGSAGNYGYTF. The CDR3 coding sequence is TGTGCCAGCAGCTTGCGAACAGGGTCAGCTGGGAACTATGGCTACACCTTC.

The CDR3 DNA is TGTGCCAGCAGTGACAGGGAGGTCAGCACTGAAGCTTTCTTT. This encodes CASSDREVSTEAFF. The V and J genes are TRBV6-1 and TRBJ1-1, with D perhaps TRBD1 (5 bases). Trimming stripped 3 bases from V and 4 bases from J, with 12 bases between. From germline, CDR1 is MNHNS and CDR2 SASEGT. The CDR3 spans 14 residues.

Within the sample, this clone is medium-sized (0.01 to 0.1%). V gene TRBV6-2 or TRBV6-3 combines with J gene TRBJ1-5; TRBD1 agrees at 8 bases. The V gene's germline CDR1 is MNHEY and CDR2 SVGEGT. The J segment lost 6 bases and the V segment lost 6 bases, leaving 7 bases of the junction unmatched. The CDR3 is made up of 14 amino acids. The CDR3 loop is CASSKDRAPQPQHF. The CDR3 DNA is TGTGCCAGCAGCAAGGACAGGGCCCCTCAGCCCCAGCATTTT.

The chain links TRBV5-1 to TRBJ2-1, with D possibly TRBD2 on 6 matching bases. Between the trimmed V and J ends, which lost 3 bases and 5 bases, there was a span of 12 bases. There are 14 residues in the CDR3. Germline V lookup: CDR1 SGHRS, CDR2 YFSETQ. The CDR3 DNA follows: TGCGCCAGCAGCTCCTCCGGGAGACACAATGAGCAGTTCTTC. The encoded protein is CASSSSGRHNEQFF.

V usage is TRBV7-3 and J usage is TRBJ2-3, with 8 bases aligning to TRBD1. The junction had 7 bases not matched to a gene; V was cut back by 6 bases and J by 5 bases. Germline-derived CDR1 and CDR2 are SGHTA and FQGTGA. The CDR3 runs 14 residues. The CDR3: CASSQTGVGDTQYF. CDR3 sequence (DNA): TGTGCCAGCAGTCAGACAGGGGTTGGAGATACGCAGTATTTT.